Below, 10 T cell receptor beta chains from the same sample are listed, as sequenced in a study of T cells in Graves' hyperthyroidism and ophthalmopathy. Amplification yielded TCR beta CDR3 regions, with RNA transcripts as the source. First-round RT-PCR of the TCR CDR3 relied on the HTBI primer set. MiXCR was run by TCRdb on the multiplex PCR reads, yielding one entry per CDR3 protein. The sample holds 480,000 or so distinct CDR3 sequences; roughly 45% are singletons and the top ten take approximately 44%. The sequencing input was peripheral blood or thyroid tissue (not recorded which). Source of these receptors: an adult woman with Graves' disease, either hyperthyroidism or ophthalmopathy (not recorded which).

The CDR3 coding sequence is TGCAGTGCTAGGAGTCGCTTGACTAGGGTTAGCGGGAGGGCGACAGATACGCAGTATTTT. It translates to CSARSRLTRVSGRATDTQYF. This rearrangement joins TRBV20-1 to TRBJ2-3, with 11 positions matching TRBD2. There are 20 residues in the CDR3. The germline CDR1 and CDR2 sequences are DFQATT and SNEGSKA (reference sequence). V gave up 3 bases and J gave up 3 bases; unmatched junction bases: 20.

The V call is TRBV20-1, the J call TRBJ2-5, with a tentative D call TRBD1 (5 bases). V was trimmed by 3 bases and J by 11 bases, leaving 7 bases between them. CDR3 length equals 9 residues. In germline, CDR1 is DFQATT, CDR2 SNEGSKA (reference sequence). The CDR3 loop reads CSASTGQYF. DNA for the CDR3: TGCAGTGCTAGTACAGGACAGTACTTC.

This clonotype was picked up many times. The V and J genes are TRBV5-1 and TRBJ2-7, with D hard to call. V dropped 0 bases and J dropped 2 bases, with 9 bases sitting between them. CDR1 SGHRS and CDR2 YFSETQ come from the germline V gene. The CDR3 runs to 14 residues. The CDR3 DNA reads TGCGCCAGCAGCTTGGGTCCACCTCCCTACGAGCAGTACTTC. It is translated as CASSLGPPPYEQYF.

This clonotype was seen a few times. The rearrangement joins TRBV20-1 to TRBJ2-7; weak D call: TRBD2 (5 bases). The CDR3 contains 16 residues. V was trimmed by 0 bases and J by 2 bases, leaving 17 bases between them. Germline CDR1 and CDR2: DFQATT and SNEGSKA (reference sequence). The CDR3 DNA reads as TGCAGTGCTAGAGACTCGGACGGGGAAACTCCCTACGAGCAGTACTTC. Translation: CSARDSDGETPYEQYF.

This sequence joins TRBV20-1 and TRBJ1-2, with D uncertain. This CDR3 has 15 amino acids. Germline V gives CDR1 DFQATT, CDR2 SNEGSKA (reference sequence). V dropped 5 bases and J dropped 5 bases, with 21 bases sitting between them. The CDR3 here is CSARTQSSGPYGYTF. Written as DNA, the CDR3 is TGCAGTGCTCGGACGCAGAGCTCCGGGCCATATGGCTACACCTTC.

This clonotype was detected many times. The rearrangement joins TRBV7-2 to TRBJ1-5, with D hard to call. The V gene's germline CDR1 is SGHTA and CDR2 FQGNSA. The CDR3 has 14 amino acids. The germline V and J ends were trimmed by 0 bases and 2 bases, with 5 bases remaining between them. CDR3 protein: CASSLAAGNQPQHF. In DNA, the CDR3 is TGTGCCAGCAGCTTAGCCGCGGGCAATCAGCCCCAGCATTTT. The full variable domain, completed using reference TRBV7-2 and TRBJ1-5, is GAGVSQSPSNKVTEKGKDVELRCDPISGHTALYWYRQSLGQGLEFLIYFQGNSAPDKSGLPSDRFSAERTGGSVSTLTIQRTQQEDSAVYLCASSLAAGNQPQHFGDGTRLSIL.

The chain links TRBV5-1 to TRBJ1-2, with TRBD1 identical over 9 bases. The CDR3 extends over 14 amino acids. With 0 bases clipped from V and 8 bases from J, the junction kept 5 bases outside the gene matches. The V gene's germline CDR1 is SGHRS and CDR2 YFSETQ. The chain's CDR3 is CASSLERTGVGYTF. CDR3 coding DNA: TGCGCCAGCAGCTTGGAGAGGACAGGGGTCGGCTACACCTTC. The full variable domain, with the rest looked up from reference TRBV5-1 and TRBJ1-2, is KAGVTQTPRYLIKTRGQQVTLSCSPISGHRSVSWYQQTPGQGLQFLFEYFSETQRNKGNFPGRFSGRQFSNSRSEMNVSTLELGDSALYLCASSLERTGVGYTFGSGTRLTVV.

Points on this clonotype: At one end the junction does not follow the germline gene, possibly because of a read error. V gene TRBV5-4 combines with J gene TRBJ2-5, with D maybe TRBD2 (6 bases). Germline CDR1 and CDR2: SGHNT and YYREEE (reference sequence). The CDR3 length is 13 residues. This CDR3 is CASSLGGGENQYF. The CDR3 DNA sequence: TGTGCCAGCAGCTTAGGAGGAGGGGAGAACCAGTACTTC.

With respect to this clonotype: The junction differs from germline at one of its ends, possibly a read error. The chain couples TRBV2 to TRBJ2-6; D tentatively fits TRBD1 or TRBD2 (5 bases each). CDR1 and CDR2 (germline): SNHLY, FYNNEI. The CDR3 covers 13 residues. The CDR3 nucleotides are TGTGCCAGCAGTGAATTTGGGGGCAACGTCCTGACTTTC. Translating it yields CASSEFGGNVLTF.

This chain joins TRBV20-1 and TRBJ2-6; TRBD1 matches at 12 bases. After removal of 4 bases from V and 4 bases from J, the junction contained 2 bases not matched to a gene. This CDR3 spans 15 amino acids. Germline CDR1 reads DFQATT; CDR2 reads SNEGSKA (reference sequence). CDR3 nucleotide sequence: TGCAGTGCTACTGGGACAGGGGGCGGGGCCAACGTCCTGACTTTC. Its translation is CSATGTGGGANVLTF.